This T cell receptor (beta chain) comes out of a study of T cell clonality in common variable immunodeficiency. Overall study results and limits: CVID subjects had higher TCRbeta clonality than healthy controls, most marked in about a third. Patient heterogeneity in the CVID cohort limited correlations between repertoire features and clinical complications. Compared with controls, CVID subjects had fewer shared TCRbeta clones.

Donors gave roughly 5 to 8 ml heparinized peripheral whole blood. The CDR3 totals 17 residues. Trimming took 2 bases from V and 4 from J; bases not matched to a gene: 11. On this clone itself: The antigen remains unidentified. The read stops 3 residues short of the end of the CDR3; the missing end is completed from the germline J gene.

The repertoire was sequenced with immunoSEQ multiplex PCR; TCRdb's copy has only in-frame clones and lacks some. In total the sample includes about 40,000 clones, none of them seen once. The receptor comes from a person aged 18 to 70 in good health. The chain has TRBV5-3 and TRBJ1-3; 8 bases are shared with TRBD1. TRBV5-3 is assigned to the ORF class and has an uncertain function. Sequenced sample: peripheral blood mononuclear cells. Here the CDR3 reads CARSFIPTGTGGNTIYF. CDR3 DNA, as far as it was read: TGTGCCAGAAGCTTTATACCCACCGGGACAGGAGGAAACACC.